This T cell receptor (beta chain) was profiled in a study of cytomegalovirus exposure and HLA in healthy donors. General study results and limits: After further analysis at a later stage, roughly 15,000 TCR beta sequences were associated with HLA alleles at 0.05 false discovery rate. Sequencing probably produced one cluster of sequence variants that were highly shared. Later on, analysis showed that most CMV-associated TCR beta chains appeared to be HLA-restricted. Indistinguishable V segments, including TRBV6-2 and TRBV6-3, were excluded.

The CDR3 has 15 residues. Per the germline V gene, CDR1 is MRHNA and CDR2 is SNTAGT. The V end lost 2 bases, the J end lost 3 bases, and 13 bases lay between the germline ends. Vbeta (60) and Jbeta (13) primers were used in the PCR. Measured with immunoSEQ multiplex PCR; TCRdb has only the in-frame clones, and not every one. This repertoire includes around 100,000 clones. Comment on this clone: The antigen is not known.

Source material: PBMCs. This TCR was sampled from a man aged 25-40 years in good health and CMV-seronegative. V is TRBV6-4 and J is TRBJ1-2, with D uncertain. The CDR3 protein is CASSDAAAPYYGYTF. CDR3 sequence (DNA): TGTGCCAGCAGTGACGCGGCAGCTCCATACTATGGCTACACCTTC.